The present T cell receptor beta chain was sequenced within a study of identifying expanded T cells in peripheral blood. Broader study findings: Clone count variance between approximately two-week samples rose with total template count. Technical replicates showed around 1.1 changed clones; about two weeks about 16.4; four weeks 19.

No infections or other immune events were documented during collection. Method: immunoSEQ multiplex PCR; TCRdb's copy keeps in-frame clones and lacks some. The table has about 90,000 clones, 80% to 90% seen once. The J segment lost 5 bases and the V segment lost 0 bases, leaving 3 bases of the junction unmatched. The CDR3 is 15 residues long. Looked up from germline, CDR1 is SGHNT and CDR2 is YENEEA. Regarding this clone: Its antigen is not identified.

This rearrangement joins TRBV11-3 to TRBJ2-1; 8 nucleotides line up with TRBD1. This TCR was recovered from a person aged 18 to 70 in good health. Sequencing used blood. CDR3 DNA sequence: TGTGCCAGCAGCTTAGAAGGGGACAGGCACAATGAGCAGTTCTTC. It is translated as CASSLEGDRHNEQFF.